These T cell receptor beta chains were read from a single sample in a study of shared clonotypes between healthy human individuals. Some clones are missing from TCRdb's copy, which holds only in-frame ones; the method was immunoSEQ multiplex PCR. This repertoire shows around 2.5 million clones, 90% to 95% found once; its top ten account for roughly 0.39%. The sample was naive CD4+ T cells from PBMCs. The source of these receptors is a man between 18 and 29 years old in good health. Some clones in this sample may be carry-over from other donors' samples. Each CDR3 is given with its conserved first and last residue. The order of the fields is clone size, V gene, J gene, D gene, CDR3 DNA, CDR3 protein. A D gene is named only where the DNA matches it firmly. Rows may omit the clone size; those that give it use once, few, many or a size class.

>NA|TRBV10-3|TRBJ2-7|NA
TGTGCCACCCGCCCGCAACTATCCAGGGAATCCTACGAGCAGTACTTC
CATRPQLSRESYEQYF
>NA|TRBV15|TRBJ2-7|TRBD1
TGTGCCACCAGCAGAGATTCAGGAGGCCGGACAGGTGGGATCGAGCAGTACTTC
CATSRDSGGRTGGIEQYF
>NA|TRBV7-9|TRBJ2-5|NA
TGTGCCAGTCGGGGCGAGACCCAGTACTTC
CASRGETQYF
>NA|TRBV2|TRBJ2-2|NA
TGTGCCAGCAGTTCACGACCGGGCGGGGAGCTGTTTTTT
CASSSRPGGELFF
>once|TRBV11-3|TRBJ2-2|NA
TGTGCCAGCAGCACGACCAGATTCTCGACGACCGGGGAGCTGTTTTTT
CASSTTRFSTTGELFF
>NA|TRBV5-1|TRBJ2-7|TRBD2
TGCGCCAGCAGTGAGGCGGGAGGTCCCTCCTACGAGCAGTACTTC
CASSEAGGPSYEQYF
>NA|TRBV2|TRBJ1-5|NA
TGTGCCAGCAGGAGTCAGGGCATGGCCCAGCATTTT
CASRSQGMAQHF
>NA|TRBV5-6|TRBJ2-5|NA
TGTGCCAGCAGCTTGGCAAGGGGGGGAGAGACCCAGTACTTC
CASSLARGGETQYF
>few|TRBV7-8|TRBJ2-7|NA
TGTGCCAGCAGCTTGAGGCACAAGCCCTACGAGCAGTACTTC
CASSLRHKPYEQYF
>NA|TRBV7-3|TRBJ2-5|NA
TGTGCCAGCGCTCTCGGGGGCGCAGGAGAGACCCAGTACTTC
CASALGGAGETQYF
>NA|TRBV25-1|TRBJ2-1|NA
TGTGCCAGCAGTGTTCCCGGCGCCCAACAGTTCTTC
CASSVPGAQQFF
>NA|TRBV10-3|TRBJ2-7|TRBD2
TGTGCCGCCCAGACTAGCGGGAGGCCCTACGAGCAGTACTTC
CAAQTSGRPYEQYF
>NA|TRBV7-6|TRBJ1-3|NA
TGTGCCAGCAGCTTGGGGACACAGAGCTCTGGAAACACCATATATTTT
CASSLGTQSSGNTIYF
>NA|TRBV19|TRBJ2-4|NA
TGTGCCAGTAGTCCCCCGCCGGGGGAAAACATTCAGTACTTC
CASSPPPGENIQYF
>NA|TRBV2|TRBJ2-7|NA
TGTGCCAGCACCGGGGGCGGAGGCTCCTACGAGCAGTACTTC
CASTGGGGSYEQYF
>once|TRBV6-5|TRBJ2-3|TRBD2
TGTGCCAGCAGTACGACTAGCGGAATCACAGATACGCAGTATTTT
CASSTTSGITDTQYF
>once|TRBV7-9|TRBJ2-7|NA
TGTGCCAGCAGCCCCCAGGTAGGCAGGGGAATCTACGAGCAGTACTTC
CASSPQVGRGIYEQYF
>NA|TRBV5-3|TRBJ2-1|TRBD2
TGTGCCAGAAACGTGGGATGGACTAGATTGTGGAACAATGAGCAGTTCTTC
CARNVGWTRLWNNEQFF
>few|TRBV28|TRBJ1-1|NA
TGTGGGGTGGGGGCCACTGAAGCTTTCTTT
CGVGATEAFF
>NA|TRBV9|TRBJ2-7|TRBD2
TGTGCCAGCAGCGTAGGTCCTAGCGGGAGTTACGAGCAGTACTTC
CASSVGPSGSYEQYF
>NA|TRBV14|TRBJ2-7|TRBD1
TGTGCCAGCAGCCAGTCCGGGACAGGGTCTTACGAGCAGTACTTC
CASSQSGTGSYEQYF
>NA|TRBV28|TRBJ1-3|NA
TGTGCCAGCAGTTCCCCCAACTCTGGAAACACCATATATTTT
CASSSPNSGNTIYF
>NA|TRBV4-1|TRBJ1-4|NA
TGCGCCAGCAGCCAGCTCCCGTTCGGGTCAAATGAAAAACTGTTTTTT
CASSQLPFGSNEKLFF
>NA|TRBV14|TRBJ1-2|TRBD1
TGTGCCAGCAGCCAGATCGGGACAGGGTTTATTGGCTACACCTTC
CASSQIGTGFIGYTF
>NA|TRBV7-6|TRBJ2-1|NA
TGTGCCAGCAGCTGGGGGCAGTACTACAATGAGCAGTTCTTC
CASSWGQYYNEQFF
>NA|TRBV28|TRBJ1-5|TRBD1
TGTGCCAGCAGTTTACCCCAGGGACAGAAATTACCTTATAGCAATCAGCCCCAGCATTTT
CASSLPQGQKLPYSNQPQHF
>NA|TRBV13|TRBJ2-5|TRBD2
TGTGCCAGCAGCACCAGCGGGAGGGCGGGAGAGACCCAGTACTTC
CASSTSGRAGETQYF
>NA|TRBV7-2|TRBJ2-7|TRBD2
TGTGCCAGCAGCTTAGCCGGGGGGGGCTCCTACGAGCAGTACTTC
CASSLAGGGSYEQYF
>NA|TRBV2|TRBJ1-6|NA
TGTGCCAGCAGTGGACAAGGCTCCTATAATTCACCCCTCCACTTT
CASSGQGSYNSPLHF
>NA|TRBV6-5|TRBJ1-6|NA
TGTGCCAGCCGATACGCCGGGACAATTGATTCACCCCTCCACTTT
CASRYAGTIDSPLHF
>NA|TRBV2|TRBJ2-7|TRBD2
TGTGCCAGCAGGAAGACTAGCGGGAACTACGAGCAGTACTTC
CASRKTSGNYEQYF
>NA|TRBV28|TRBJ1-2|TRBD1
TGTGCCAGCAGTCCGAGGACAGGGGACTATGGCTACACCTTC
CASSPRTGDYGYTF
>NA|TRBV5-4|TRBJ2-5|NA
TGTGCCAGCAGTCGGGCGCCTGAGACCCAGTACTTC
CASSRAPETQYF
>NA|TRBV6-5|TRBJ2-7|TRBD1
TGTGCCAGCAGACGGACAGGGAGCTCCTACGAGCAGTACTTC
CASRRTGSSYEQYF
>NA|TRBV25-1|TRBJ2-2|NA
TGTGCCAGCACATCTAGCGCCGGGGAGCTGTTTTTT
CASTSSAGELFF
>NA|TRBV5-1|TRBJ2-5|NA
TGCGCCAGCAATTGGAGGGTGGGGGATCAAGAGACCCAGTACTTC
CASNWRVGDQETQYF
>NA|TRBV21-1|TRBJ2-7|NA
TGTGCCAGCAGCAAGGGACAGGGCGATGCATCCTACGAGCAGTACTTC
CASSKGQGDASYEQYF
>NA|TRBV27|TRBJ1-5|NA
TGTGCCAGCAGTTTAAGGATCAATCAGCCCCAGCATTTT
CASSLRINQPQHF
>once|TRBV7-2|TRBJ1-3|NA
TGTGCCAGCAGCTTCGATCACTCTGGAAACACCATATATTTT
CASSFDHSGNTIYF
>NA|TRBV30|TRBJ1-4|NA
TGTGCCTGGAGTGGGTTCGGGACCTATAATGAAAAACTGTTTTTT
CAWSGFGTYNEKLFF
>once|TRBV28|TRBJ1-2|NA
TGTGCCAGCAGTTCACAGGGTCGGGGTAACTATGGCTACACCTTC
CASSSQGRGNYGYTF
>NA|TRBV19|TRBJ1-1|TRBD1
TGTGCCACAGCGGACAGGGGGTTAAACACTGAAGCTTTCTTT
CATADRGLNTEAFF
>NA|TRBV29-1|TRBJ2-7|TRBD1
TGCAGCCCGCGACAGGGAAAAACCTACGAGCAGTACTTC
CSPRQGKTYEQYF
>few|TRBV5-1|TRBJ2-1|NA
TGCGCCAGCAGCTTGGGTTTCCTGGGCAGGGCCGATGAGCAGTTCTTC
CASSLGFLGRADEQFF
>NA|TRBV28|TRBJ1-2|TRBD1
TGTGCCAGCAGTTCCCGGGACAGCGGTGGCTACACCTTC
CASSSRDSGGYTF
>NA|TRBV11-2|TRBJ2-7|NA
TGTGCCAGCAGCCCGACATGGAAGGGACTTTTCCCCATCTACTACGAGCAGTACTTC
CASSPTWKGLFPIYYEQYF
>NA|TRBV19|TRBJ1-2|NA
TGTGCCAGTAGTATACGGACAATAGACGGCTACACCTTC
CASSIRTIDGYTF
>NA|TRBV7-3|TRBJ1-2|NA
TGTGCCAGCAGTTTAATGCCCGGGACCCTAGGCTATGGCTACACCTTC
CASSLMPGTLGYGYTF
>NA|TRBV6-5|TRBJ1-1|TRBD1
TGTGCCAGCAGCCGGACAGGAAAGAACACTGAAGCTTTCTTT
CASSRTGKNTEAFF
>NA|TRBV5-4|TRBJ2-3|TRBD1
TGTGCCAGCAGCCCCCCGGGACAGGGCACAGATACGCAGTATTTT
CASSPPGQGTDTQYF
>NA|TRBV28|TRBJ1-1|NA
TGTGCCAGCAGGGTTGGGGCTGAAGCTTTCTTT
CASRVGAEAFF
>NA|TRBV6-1|TRBJ2-2|NA
TGTGCCAGCCTTGGCCGGGAGCTGTTTTTT
CASLGRELFF
>NA|TRBV4-3|TRBJ2-1|NA
TGCGCCAGCAGCCGCGACAGAGTCCAATCCTACAATGAGCAGTTCTTC
CASSRDRVQSYNEQFF
>NA|TRBV19|TRBJ2-2|TRBD2
TGTGCCACAAGGACCGGGGCTAGCGGAAACACCGGGGAGCTGTTTTTT
CATRTGASGNTGELFF
>NA|TRBV6-6|TRBJ2-7|NA
TGTGCCAGCAGTCACCCTCGGTCGGCCTACGAGCAGTACTTC
CASSHPRSAYEQYF
>NA|TRBV11-3|TRBJ2-7|TRBD1
TGTGCCAGCAGCCCGGGGACAGGGCTCTCCTACGAGCAGTACTTC
CASSPGTGLSYEQYF
>NA|TRBV11-1|TRBJ2-5|NA
TGTGCCAGCAGCCGGATACAGGGAGGGAGAGAGACCCAGTACTTC
CASSRIQGGRETQYF
>NA|TRBV9|TRBJ1-1|NA
TGTGCCAGCAGCCACACAGGGAACACTGAAGCTTTCTTT
CASSHTGNTEAFF
>NA|TRBV6-1|TRBJ1-5|NA
TGTGCCAGCAGTGAAGTGGGTCCGTTGGTCGGTCAGCCCCAGCATTTT
CASSEVGPLVGQPQHF
>NA|TRBV11-2|TRBJ2-3|NA
TGTGCCAGCAGCTTATCCACAGCGAGAAGCACAGATACGCAGTATTTT
CASSLSTARSTDTQYF